This T cell receptor beta chain was observed in a study of OX40 agonist ivuxolimab in advanced cancers. Study information: The patients received agonistic anti-OX40 (CD134) antibody ivuxolimab. Study results and limitations: Still undetermined is the antigen specificity of the expanded peripheral T cells. Average numbers of expanded clones were greater in CD8+ T cells than in CD4+.

The assay was immunoSEQ multiplex PCR, and TCRdb's table has in-frame clones only and misses some. The sample contains more than 30,000 clones, approximately 79% of which appear only once. Germline CDR1 and CDR2: SGHVS and FQNEAQ. The CDR3 extends over 13 amino acids. Germline trimming cut 5 bases from V and 7 bases from J; bases unmatched to any gene: 4. About this clone itself: Its antigen remains unknown.

Sequencing used CD4+ or CD8+ T cells sorted from blood, obtained in a trial of the OX40 agonist ivuxolimab. The clonotype originates from an adult with an advanced solid tumor such as melanoma, head and neck, liver or kidney cancer. The genes are TRBV7-8 and TRBJ2-7, with 11 nucleotides matching TRBD1. The CDR3 sequence: CASSMDRGREQYF. In nucleotides, the CDR3 is TGTGCCAGCAGCATGGACAGGGGGCGGGAGCAGTACTTC.